This TCR beta chain was captured in a study of cytomegalovirus exposure and HLA in healthy donors (dated by TCRdb to about 2017). For the study in its entirety: In an earlier analysis of 550 to 750 of the donors, 276 Gb of sequence data and 90 million to 130 million unique TCR beta sequences from 180 million or so T cells were reported. An early release that covered about 640 HLA-typed donors contained about 300 gigabases of sequencing data and approximately 85 million unique TCR sequences. Of the 300 to 400 genotyped donors, 65% to 90% fell in the genetic ancestry cluster associated with self-reported Caucasian donors. The study aimed to test whether signatures of past pathogen exposure could be identified by cataloging public T cell receptors. The study used immunosequencing to profile the T cell repertoires of some 600 subjects and linked those repertoires to cytomegalovirus serostatus. Along with the roughly 700-subject first cohort, a separate validation cohort of some 130 different subjects was used. To predict cytomegalovirus infection status, the study combined high-throughput TCR immunosequencing, statistical association of individual TCRs with disease status, and machine learning. To study patterns of TCR occurrence, a later analysis re-analyzed previously published TCR beta repertoires from 550 to 800 donors and added high-resolution HLA genotyping. Rather than using new phenotypic data, the later analysis identified candidate immune exposures from TCR beta sequences and from how often those sequences occurred across donors. An earlier analysis of 587 of the donors used high-throughput TCR beta sequencing to judge whether each TCR beta V gene segment behaved as functional or pseudogenic. Donor age, sex, ethnicity and CMV serostatus were compiled together with the repertoire data. A later genetic analysis used genome-wide SNP genotypes for about 65% of the 666 donors, treating that subset as a discovery cohort. Every repertoire in the discovery cohort had been generated on one and the same sequencing platform. Class I and class II HLA loci were covered by the typing at four-digit resolution. The number of donors typed differed by locus, with roughly 629-640 for A, B, C, DRB1 and DQB1, roughly 520 for DQA1, about 610 for DPA1, and 450 to 480 for DPB1. Roughly five DR-DQ haplotypes were handled as single units for association and clustering because linkage in the cohort was strong. Across around 400 genotyped donors of the cohort, an average of 235,054 unique TCR beta nucleotide sequences per donor were sequenced, and 15% to 20% of those sequences were non-productive.

In regard to this clone: Its binding antigen is unknown. The record has no base qualities; no much larger clone is one base away.

The cohort comprised hundreds of healthy bone marrow donors. Cohort members were all nominally healthy when sampled, although unrecorded immune exposures were likely present. The donor was CMV seronegative and belonged to the group of 352 seronegative cohort members. Every donor gave a peripheral blood sample, and the peripheral blood mononuclear cells from that sample were used for TCR beta sequencing. Genomic DNA was extracted from the blood cell samples with the Qiagen DNeasy Blood Extraction Kit. There are 17 amino acids in the CDR3, from cysteine to phenylalanine inclusive. Only the CDR3 DNA is retained, 51 bases long and in frame from the first base. Reading the germline V gene (reference sequence) gives CDR1 SEHNR and CDR2 FQNEAQ. The junction shows trimming of 4 bases on V and 0 bases on J, and the gene matches do not reach 5 bases of it. The investigation overall reported the following: Only TCR beta chains were sequenced in this cohort, and the absence of alpha or paired-chain data limited detectable features. CMV serostatus was the only immune exposure information available for the cohort. Most TCR sequences were observed very rarely across donors, whereas some public TCRs were present in many individuals. In vitro tests confirmed that a few of the cytomegalovirus-associated TCR beta chains recognize cytomegalovirus antigens. When HLA alleles, especially DR and DQ, strongly co-occurred, TCR associations were difficult to assign to individual alleles. In a later genetic analysis, a missense DCLRE1C variant was associated with V-gene and J-gene trimming of TCR beta chains, and the association was replicated in an independent cohort. Specific HLA alleles were associated with 15,000 to 20,000 TCR beta sequences at a false discovery rate of 0.05 in a later analysis. A further reported finding was that TCR beta sequences accurately predicted the HLA-A and HLA-B alleles for most subjects in the first cohort. The 87-base-pair reads could not distinguish some IMGT-functional V segments, including TRBV6-2 and TRBV6-3, so those segments were excluded. A later analysis found that HLA-associated TCR beta chains were more clonally expanded and had lower generation probabilities than equally common non-associated chains. Roughly 15 rarely observed V segments, including chromosome 9 orphons, were excluded from the earlier analysis of about 610 of the donors because counts were too low. According to a later analysis, parvovirus B19, influenza, CMV and Epstein-Barr virus appeared linked to several top co-occurrence clusters. The study listed 150 to 200 TCR beta chains as associated with cytomegalovirus. The classifier was reported to diagnose cytomegalovirus status with high specificity and sensitivity in both the original cohort and the validation cohort. A cluster of highly shared sequence variants was judged likely to be a technical artifact of the sequencing pipeline. In a later analysis, most CMV-associated TCR beta chains were found to appear HLA-restricted, with HLA associations seemingly driven largely by CMV exposure. In a later analysis, the rate of TCR association differed among HLA loci, with DRB1 alleles having the most associated TCRs and HLA-C alleles having the fewest. In a later genetic analysis, fewer N-insertions in productive TCRs were reported among donors in an Asian-associated ancestry cluster than the roughly 700-donor mean. In an earlier analysis of some 500 of the donors, most TCR beta V segments were observed in productive rearrangements about 90% or about 30% of the time, broadly matching IMGT annotations. The presence/absence analyses assumed that sequencing depth was roughly uniform across donors, and that assumption may not be true. The authors suggested that the approach could potentially be extended to other disease states and immunological phenotypes. Because HLA typing was missing for some donors at each locus, association tests included only the typed subset. Linkage disequilibrium might explain the correlated functional status among segregating V segments, but an unknown experimental factor could not be ruled out.

Libraries were constructed by the immunoSEQ multiplex PCR assay. A mixture of 60 forward primers for TCR Vbeta segments and 13 reverse primers for TCR Jbeta segments was used in the multiplex PCR. Amplification of the CDR3 region of rearranged TCR beta genes was performed with a multiplex PCR assay on genomic DNA. On the Illumina HiSeq System, the amplified TCR beta libraries were sequenced as 87-base-pair reads. Per the authors' processing: A later analysis counted around 72 million unique TCR beta chains across the 600 to 850 repertoires, and roughly 10 million of these chains were shared by at least two donors. A nearest-neighbor algorithm error-corrected the raw reads and collapsed the reads into unique sequences, merging closely related sequences to remove PCR and sequencing errors. Alignment of CDR3 sequences to IMGT reference sequences was used to assign V, D and J gene segments. For a sequence to be retained, a match of at least six nucleotides was required to both a V gene segment and a J gene segment. Rearrangements were called productive when the CDR3 lacked stop codons and stayed in frame with V and J; all others were non-productive. CDR3 was defined by IMGT convention, running from the second conserved V-encoded cysteine to the conserved J-encoded phenylalanine. The earlier analysis of about 610 of the donors excluded any sequence lacking an unambiguous match to a single V gene segment. An earlier analysis of fewer than 650 of the donors classified V segments as functional when productive rearrangements were above 56.7% and as segregating when the standard deviation between donors was above 5%. A statistical classification framework was built to diagnose cytomegalovirus status from the catalog of TCR beta chain sequences. In a later analysis, V and J genes were assigned by comparing TCR nucleotide sequences against IMGT/GENE-DB human TR gene sequences. In a later analysis, CDR3 sequences and most-parsimonious VDJ recombination scenarios were assigned using the TCRdist pipeline. In a later analysis, each TCR beta chain was defined by its CDR3 amino acid sequence together with its V-gene family, and reads without a unique V-gene family were excluded. To address suspected cross-contamination and a sequencing artifact, a later analysis removed roughly 640 highly shared, low-generation-probability nucleotide sequences. A later analysis calculated a clonal expansion index for each public chain from normalized within-repertoire ranks of inferred template counts. A later analysis computed generation probabilities with a VDJ recombination model fitted to out-of-frame rearrangements, and checked the results against IGoR. In a later analysis, TCR-TCR, TCR-HLA and TCR-CMV co-occurrence was scored with hypergeometric tests, and a repertoire-size bias correction was applied to TCR pairs. To estimate false discovery rates, a later analysis permuted the HLA or CMV assignments 20 times. In a later analysis, co-occurring TCRs were grouped with DBSCAN, and TCRdist sequence similarity was added when clustering was performed within HLA-allele-positive subsets. Repertoires with fewer than 30,000 or more than 120,000 public chains were left out of co-occurrence clustering, as were about 5 repertoires with anomalous nucleotide sharing. The immuneACCESS repertoire file appears here via TCRdb, limited to in-frame rearrangements. These files lack a portion of the clones; in checked studies, under half of the deficit traces to unresolved V genes, and the cause of the others is not known. V, J and clone size were drawn from that table, and D and trimming were deduced from the DNA. The sample records 70,000 to 95,000 clones, 80% of which are singletons. 2% to 2.5% of the sample rests with the top ten.

The sequenced sample consisted of PBMCs. Recombination linked TRBV7-9 to TRBJ2-6; the central 8 bases match TRBD1. The clonotype comes from a man between 18 and 29 years old in good health and CMV-seronegative. The sequenced DNA: TGTGCCAGCAGCTCGACAGGGGACCACTCTGGGGCCAACGTCCTGACTTTC. Its translation reads: CASSSTGDHSGANVLTF.